Here is one T cell receptor beta chain with its context. This specimen comes from a study of blood T cell repertoires in COVID-19. Overall study: In each case, the material was cDNA or gDNA derived from T cells, B-cell-depleted T cells, or PBMCs.

J was trimmed by 5 bases and V by 6 bases; bases with no gene match: 1. Per germline, CDR1 WNHNN and CDR2 SYGVQD (reference sequence). The CDR3 spans 12 residues. Original handling: Reference gene primer amplification in the assay estimated nucleated cell counts. Libraries were prepared by immunoSEQ multiplex PCR; TCRdb keeps only in-frame clonotypes and omits some of them. V, J and clone size were drawn from that table, and D and trimming were deduced from the DNA. This table holds over 200,000 clones, more than 70% found once. Sequencing used peripheral blood. This chain links TRBV10-1 with TRBJ2-1, with TRBD2 matching 7 bases. This clonotype originated in a woman aged 50 to 65 with acute or convalescent COVID-19. CDR3 in DNA: TGCGCCAGCAGACTAGCGAACAATGAGCAGTTCTTC. Its protein product is CASRLANNEQFF.